What follows are 20 T cell receptor beta chains derived from one specimen sequenced in a study of T cells after yellow fever vaccination. In TCRdb, the 5' RACE reads were re-called with MiXCR into one record per CDR3 protein. Among 150,000 to 200,000 distinct CDR3 sequences listed, 6.2% were seen once. The source material was CD4+ T cells sorted from PBMCs, sampled on the day of the first yellow fever vaccination. The receptors shown here come from a man aged 18 to 29 who received the YFV17D yellow fever vaccine.

This clonotype showed up just a few times. V and J are TRBV11-2 and TRBJ1-2; 9 nucleotides line up with TRBD1. The CDR3 extends over 16 amino acids. CDR1 SGHAT and CDR2 FQNNGV come from the germline V gene. V dropped 0 bases and J dropped 4; count of bases not matched to a gene: 6. In DNA, the CDR3 is TGTGCCAGCAGCTTAGATTCCGGGACAGGGCCCTATGGCTACACCTTC. This encodes CASSLDSGTGPYGYTF.

The CDR3 DNA sequence: TGCAGCGTTGAACTAGTGGGGGGATACAATGAGCAGTTCTTC. Its translation: CSVELVGGYNEQFF. V gene TRBV29-1 combines with J gene TRBJ2-1, with D perhaps matching TRBD2 (6 bases). V lost 2 bases and J lost 4, with 12 bases in between. The CDR3 is 14 residues long. The germline V gene has CDR1 SQVTM and CDR2 ANQGSEA.

This clonotype was counted between two and nine times. The chain links TRBV5-1 to TRBJ2-3; D not certain. V lost 3 bases to trimming and J lost 5 bases, with 16 bases between them. Looked up from germline, CDR1 is SGHRS and CDR2 is YFSETQ. There are 15 residues in the CDR3. CDR3 DNA sequence: TGCGCCAGCAGCTCGCTCTTAGCCGGGCTAGATACGCAGTATTTT. This gives the protein CASSSLLAGLDTQYF.

This clonotype was recorded many times. The genes are TRBV5-1 and TRBJ1-1; perhaps TRBD1 as D (6 bases). The germline V gene encodes CDR1 SGHRS and CDR2 YFSETQ. Trimming stripped 1 base from V and 5 bases from J, with 15 bases between. This CDR3 region has 15 residues. This CDR3 is CASSLFGGAGTEAFF. In DNA form, the CDR3 reads TGCGCCAGCAGCTTGTTTGGGGGCGCGGGGACTGAAGCTTTCTTT.

The sample holds many counts of this clonotype. This chain uses TRBV7-2 with TRBJ2-3; D unclear. Deletions cut 1 base from V and 6 bases from J, with 5 bases between. Germline values: CDR1 SGHTA, CDR2 FQGNSA. The CDR3 runs to 12 residues. As DNA, the CDR3 is TGTGCCAGCAGCTTAGTAGGGGATACGCAGTATTTT. Translated: CASSLVGDTQYF. The full variable domain, in which reference TRBV7-2 and TRBJ2-3 provide the parts outside the CDR3, is GAGVSQSPSNKVTEKGKDVELRCDPISGHTALYWYRQSLGQGLEFLIYFQGNSAPDKSGLPSDRFSAERTGGSVSTLTIQRTQQEDSAVYLCASSLVGDTQYFGPGTRLTVL.

V gene TRBV7-9 combines with J gene TRBJ1-2; TRBD1 is a possible D gene (6 bases). V lost 10 bases, J lost 8 bases, and 17 bases lay in between. CDR1 and CDR2 from the germline V gene are SEHNR and FQNEAQ (reference sequence). The CDR3 runs 12 residues. This CDR3 is CAITRDTLGYTF. The CDR3, as DNA: TGTGCCATAACCCGGGACACGCTGGGCTACACCTTC. The full variable domain, completed using reference TRBV7-9 and TRBJ1-2, is DTGVSQNPRHKITKRGQNVTFRCDPISEHNRLYWYRQTLGQGPEFLTYFQNEAQLEKSRLLSDRFSAERPKGSFSTLEIQRTEQGDSAMYLCAITRDTLGYTFGSGTRLTVV.

With respect to this clonotype: A much larger clone sits a single nucleotide away, making a read error possible. The CDR3 reads CSARGTSVTYEQYF. The CDR3 DNA reads as TGCAGTGCTAGAGGGACTAGCGTAACTTACGAGCAGTACTTC. The chain has TRBV20-1 and TRBJ2-7, with 9 bases that match TRBD2. This CDR3 spans 14 amino acids. V was pared by 1 base and J by 4 bases, with 5 bases of the junction left unmatched. Germline V gene data show CDR1 as DFQATT and CDR2 as SNEGSKA (reference sequence).

In its sample, this clonotype was seen many times. This chain links TRBV15 with TRBJ2-3; 9 nucleotides line up with TRBD2. With V trimmed by 5 bases and J by 0 bases, 3 bases remained unmatched. The CDR3 extends over 15 amino acids. Germline CDR1 is LNHNV and CDR2 is YYDKDF (reference sequence). CDR3 in amino acids: CATSGGLASTDTQYF. In DNA form, the CDR3 reads TGTGCCACCAGCGGAGGACTAGCGAGCACAGATACGCAGTATTTT. The complete variable domain, with remaining parts taken from reference TRBV15 and TRBJ2-3, reads DAMVIQNPRYQVTQFGKPVTLSCSQTLNHNVMYWYQQKSSQAPKLLFHYYDKDFNNEADTPDNFQSRRPNTSFCFLDIRSPGLGDTAMYLCATSGGLASTDTQYFGPGTRLTVL.

This clonotype was detected ten times or more. The J gene is TRBJ2-3, the V gene TRBV7-3; D not resolved. The V and J ends lost 4 bases and 4 bases respectively, with 12 bases between them. The CDR3 has 14 amino acids. Germline V gene data show CDR1 as SGHTA and CDR2 as FQGTGA. CDR3 in amino acids: CASSSIHGADTQYF. The CDR3 region has the DNA TGTGCCAGCAGCTCTATACACGGCGCAGATACGCAGTATTTT.

The count of this clonotype is one. The chain is built from TRBV5-6 and TRBJ2-1, with no clear D. Germline V gives CDR1 SGHDT, CDR2 YYEEEE. The CDR3 consists of 14 residues. Deletions cut 4 bases from V and 2 bases from J, with 10 bases between. Here the CDR3 DNA reads TGTGCCAGCAGCCCCGGGCCGCCCTACAATGAGCAGTTCTTC. Amino acid sequence: CASSPGPPYNEQFF.

This clonotype was recorded at least ten times. This chain joins TRBV9 and TRBJ2-5; 8 bases line up with TRBD2. The J segment lost 2 bases and the V segment lost 3 bases, leaving 9 bases of the junction unmatched. Germline V CDR1 and CDR2: SGDLS, YYNGEE. This CDR3 region has 16 residues. DNA for the CDR3: TGTGCCAGCAGCGCCCGGGGGGGCACAGTTCAAGAGACCCAGTACTTC. This codes for CASSARGGTVQETQYF. The full variable domain, rest sourced from reference TRBV9 and TRBJ2-5, is DSGVTQTPKHLITATGQRVTLRCSPRSGDLSVYWYQQSLDQGLQFLIQYYNGEERAKGNILERFSAQQFPDLHSELNLSSLELGDSALYFCASSARGGTVQETQYFGPGTRLLVL.

This clonotype showed up many times. This chain connects TRBV5-6 to TRBJ2-7, with a possible D match to TRBD1 (5 bases). The V gene lost 0 bases and the J gene lost 3 bases, with 7 bases spanning the gap. In germline, CDR1 is SGHDT, CDR2 YYEEEE. The CDR3 is 13 residues long. The CDR3 coding sequence is TGTGCCAGCAGCTTGGGACAGAACTACGAGCAGTACGTC. It yields the protein CASSLGQNYEQYV.

At least ten counts were recorded for this clonotype. The CDR3 loop reads CASSLDSAYYGYTF. CDR3 nucleotide sequence: TGTGCCAGCAGCTTAGATTCAGCCTACTATGGCTACACCTTC. The genes are TRBV11-2 and TRBJ1-2, with no clear D. Germline V CDR1 and CDR2: SGHAT, FQNNGV. CDR3 length: 14 residues. The V gene lost 0 bases and the J gene lost 3 bases, with 8 bases spanning the gap.

This clonotype was counted only a few times. The chain links TRBV11-2 to TRBJ2-7; TRBD1 or TRBD2 may be the D gene (5 bases each). This CDR3 region has 15 residues. Trimming took 4 bases from V and 0 from J, leaving 13 bases between them. Germline CDR1 reads SGHAT; CDR2 reads FQNNGV. The CDR3 sequence: CASSSPGPGSYEQYF. The DNA for the CDR3 is TGTGCCAGCAGCTCCCCGGGACCGGGCTCCTACGAGCAGTACTTC.

This clonotype occurred many times. The chain combines TRBV28 with TRBJ2-7; D possibly matches TRBD1 or TRBD2 (5 bases each). With 9 bases removed from V and 1 base from J, the gap between germline ends came to 10 bases. Germline CDR1 and CDR2: MDHEN and SYDVKM. This CDR3 has 12 residues. The CDR3 region has the DNA TGTGCCAGTCATGGGGGTTCCTACGAGCAGTACGTC. Residues: CASHGGSYEQYV.

This clonotype appeared many times. The chain couples TRBV5-1 to TRBJ2-1; 7 bases are a match to TRBD2. The germline gives CDR1 SGHRS, CDR2 YFSETQ. The length of the CDR3 is 15 residues. V lost 3 bases, J lost 3 bases, and 6 bases stayed unmatched. The CDR3 DNA is TGCGCCAGCAGCTGGCGGGGGACGGGCTACAATGAGCAGTTCTTC. This gives the protein CASSWRGTGYNEQFF.

This clonotype was detected ten times or more. CDR3 bases: TGTGCCAGCAGCTTGGAACAGTATAGCACAGATACGCAGTATTTT. This sequence encodes CASSLEQYSTDTQYF. The chain has TRBV5-6 and TRBJ2-3; no reliable D call. The germline V gene encodes CDR1 SGHDT and CDR2 YYEEEE. This CDR3 comprises 15 residues. V was pared by 0 bases and J by 0 bases, with 8 bases between.

This clonotype was observed a handful of times. The chain links TRBV19 to TRBJ1-1; D uncertain. Germline-derived CDR1 and CDR2 are LNHDA and SQIVND (reference sequence). Trimming stripped 2 bases from V and 3 bases from J, with 7 bases between. The CDR3 totals 13 residues. The CDR3 bases are TGTGCCAGTAGTATACAGGCATACACTGAAGCTTTCTTT. This sequence encodes CASSIQAYTEAFF. Supplemented by reference TRBV19 and TRBJ1-1, the full variable domain reads DGGITQSPKYLFRKEGQNVTLSCEQNLNHDAMYWYRQDPGQGLRLIYYSQIVNDFQKGDIAEGYSVSREKKESFPLTVTSAQKNPTAFYLCASSIQAYTEAFFGQGTRLTVV.

This clonotype was counted many times. The chain has TRBV5-6 and TRBJ1-5; a weak D match, TRBD1 (5 bases). The germline gives CDR1 SGHDT, CDR2 YYEEEE. Trimming left V 4 bases short and J 4 bases short, with 12 bases between. This CDR3 spans 14 amino acids. CDR3 nucleotide sequence: TGTGCCAGCAGCCTTAACCAGGGAAATCAGCCCCAGCATTTT. Translated, it gives CASSLNQGNQPQHF.

This clonotype was detected ten times or more. The chain employs TRBV10-2 and TRBJ2-5; perhaps TRBD1 as D (5 bases). Germline lookup yields CDR1 WSHSY and CDR2 SAAADI. The CDR3 runs 15 residues. Trimming took 2 bases from V and 1 from J, leaving 11 bases between them. The CDR3 bases are TGCGCCAGCAGTGAGAAGGGCAGGGCCCAAGAGACCCAGTACTTC. Its translation is CASSEKGRAQETQYF.